Presented here are 15 T cell receptor beta chains from one specimen sequenced in a study of T-cell reconstitution after alpha-beta-depleted transplantation in children. Unique molecular identifiers were incorporated into the prepared TCRbeta library. TCRdb itself ran the PCR reads through MiXCR, one entry per CDR3 protein. The repertoire holds roughly 200,000 distinct CDR3 sequences, approximately 9.5% seen once, with around 6% in the top ten. The source was PBMCs from the stem cell graft donor, collected from the stem cell graft. The receptor set was obtained from a human donor who donated a stem cell graft to a child with acute lymphoblastic leukemia.

The V gene is TRBV20-1, the J gene TRBJ1-4; D not resolved. This CDR3 comprises 15 residues. The germline V and J ends were trimmed by 5 bases and 6 bases, with 19 bases remaining between them. CDR1 and CDR2 from the germline V gene are DFQATT and SNEGSKA (reference sequence). CDR3 nucleotides: TGCAGTGCTCCGCCCGAAAAGGGATGGGATGAAAAACTGTTTTTT. This translates into CSAPPEKGWDEKLFF.

The gene calls are TRBV7-9 and TRBJ2-3; TRBD1 matches 8 bases. The germline gives CDR1 SEHNR, CDR2 FQNEAQ (reference sequence). The J segment lost 2 bases and the V segment lost 4 bases, leaving 2 bases of the junction unmatched. The CDR3 is made up of 14 amino acids. CDR3 loop: CASSWGQDTDTQYF. CDR3 bases: TGTGCCAGCAGCTGGGGACAGGACACAGATACGCAGTATTTT.

This clonotype has ten or more counts. The gene calls are TRBV20-1 and TRBJ1-1, with 8 bases that match TRBD1. Germline V gives CDR1 DFQATT, CDR2 SNEGSKA (reference sequence). The CDR3 runs 14 residues. J was trimmed by 8 bases and V by 3 bases; bases with no gene match: 11. This CDR3 is CSARAGSGGREAFF. CDR3 coding DNA: TGCAGTGCTAGGGCCGGGTCAGGGGGCAGGGAAGCTTTCTTT.

This clonotype was recorded a few times. The gene calls are TRBV10-1 and TRBJ2-1; D is perhaps TRBD1 (6 bases). Trimming cost V 2 bases and J 10 bases, with 12 bases left between them. Germline CDR1 reads WNHNN; CDR2 reads SYGVQD (reference sequence). The CDR3 covers 13 residues. In nucleotides, the CDR3 is TGCGCCAGCAGTGAGATCGGCAGGGGCGAGCAGTTCTTC. Protein sequence: CASSEIGRGEQFF.

This clonotype was counted ten times or more. V is TRBV10-3 and J is TRBJ2-1; no clear D. CDR1 is ENHRY, CDR2 SYGVKD, per germline. Trimming removed 0 bases from V and 2 bases from J, with 2 bases in between. There are 13 residues in the CDR3. CDR3: CAISESAYNEQFF. The CDR3 nucleotides read TGTGCCATCAGTGAGTCGGCCTACAATGAGCAGTTCTTC.

The sample holds many counts of this clonotype. The V and J genes are TRBV5-1 and TRBJ1-6, with D tentatively TRBD1 (5 bases). This CDR3 has 14 residues. From germline, CDR1 is SGHRS and CDR2 YFSETQ. Trimming removed 3 bases at V and 10 bases at J, with 14 bases between. CDR3 sequence (DNA): TGCGCCAGCAGCTCGGGGCAGATCAACTCACCCCTCCACTTT. Translation: CASSSGQINSPLHF.

This clonotype was seen only a few times. The chain joins TRBV20-1 to TRBJ1-5, with a weak D call TRBD1 (5 bases). CDR1 is DFQATT and CDR2 is SNEGSKA in the germline V gene (reference sequence). Trimming shortened V by 3 bases and J by 2 bases, and 11 bases separated the two germline ends. The CDR3 runs to 14 residues. Written as DNA, the CDR3 is TGCAGTGCTAGTACCCAGGGAGGCAATCAGCCCCAGCATTTT. Protein: CSASTQGGNQPQHF.

V and J are TRBV6-5 and TRBJ2-5, with D possibly matching TRBD1 (6 bases). Germline V gives CDR1 MNHEY, CDR2 SVGAGI. The CDR3 runs 15 residues. Trimming took 6 bases from V and 2 from J, leaving 16 bases between them. In DNA form, the CDR3 reads TGTGCCAGCAGACGAACGGGGACACTGCAAGAGACCCAGTACTTC. Protein product: CASRRTGTLQETQYF.

This chain joins TRBV18 and TRBJ1-2; a possible D gene is TRBD1 (5 bases). This CDR3 is built from 14 residues. Germline values: CDR1 KGHSH, CDR2 LQKENI. Trimming pared 4 bases from V and 4 bases from J, leaving 13 bases between. The CDR3 reads CASSRLTELYGYTF. In DNA, the CDR3 is TGTGCCAGCTCACGATTGACAGAGCTCTATGGCTACACCTTC.

V gene TRBV7-2 combines with J gene TRBJ2-7; D not certain. Germline V gives CDR1 SGHTA, CDR2 FQGNSA. Between the trimmed V and J ends, which lost 5 bases and 0 bases, there was a span of 14 bases. The CDR3 sequence is 15 residues long. CDR3 coding DNA: TGTGCCAGCAGCCCCCTTCTAGAGAGCTCCTACGAGCAGTACTTC. Translating gives CASSPLLESSYEQYF.

There are a few counts of this clonotype. The V gene is TRBV20-1, the J gene TRBJ2-1; 7 bases match TRBD2. Germline-derived CDR1 and CDR2 are DFQATT and SNEGSKA (reference sequence). This CDR3 is 12 amino acids long. CDR3 in DNA: TGCAGCCAAACGGGGGGAAACAATGAGCAGTTCTTC. The encoded protein is CSQTGGNNEQFF.

The chain combines TRBV18 with TRBJ1-1; D gene unclear. The ends were cut back, 6 bases at V and 5 bases at J, with 25 bases in the middle. CDR3 length: 17 residues. The germline CDR1 and CDR2 sequences are KGHSH and LQKENI. CDR3 sequence: CASSPSGSAGTGTEAFF. The CDR3 DNA reads as TGTGCCAGCTCCCCATCGGGTTCGGCAGGAACGGGGACTGAAGCTTTCTTT.

Concerning this clonotype itself: The junction shows a germline mismatch at one end, possibly a read error. This chain links TRBV7-8 with TRBJ1-1; D is unclear. Germline V gives CDR1 SGHVS, CDR2 FQNEAQ. This CDR3 comprises 15 residues. CDR3 DNA sequence: TGTGCCCGCAGCTTAGGCGGCGCCGGTGGCACTGAAGCTTTCTTT. Translated, it gives CARSLGGAGGTEAFF.

V gene TRBV24-1 combines with J gene TRBJ2-1; D assignment may be TRBD1 or TRBD2 (5 bases each). CDR3 size: 18 residues. The V gene lost 6 bases and the J gene lost 0 bases, with 20 bases spanning the gap. From germline, CDR1 is KGHDR and CDR2 SFDVKD. The CDR3 bases are TGTGCCACCAGTAAAACGGGACCGAACCAGGGCTCCTACAATGAGCAGTTCTTC. Protein: CATSKTGPNQGSYNEQFF.

V and J are TRBV29-1 and TRBJ1-3, with unresolved D. The CDR3 is 13 residues long. V dropped 4 bases and J dropped 4 bases, with 11 bases sitting between them. The germline gives CDR1 SQVTM, CDR2 ANQGSEA. In DNA, the CDR3 is TGCAGCGTTGCGAGTGAGATGGGAAACACCATATATTTT. This gives the protein CSVASEMGNTIYF.